This T cell receptor (beta chain) stems from a study of T cells after yellow fever vaccination. Making TCR cDNA involved 5'RACE template switching, which added UMIs and a universal primer site. One entry per CDR3 protein, called by TCRdb with MiXCR from the 5' RACE reads. The table records about 550,000 distinct CDR3 sequences, 19% of them present only once. CDR1 and CDR2 (germline): ENHRY, SYGVKD. The CDR3 contains 12 residues. V dropped 4 bases and J dropped 5 bases, with 5 bases sitting between them. Study-wide findings and caveats: Researchers cautioned that FACS-sorted repertoires could harbor abundant clonotypes contaminating from the bulk population.

The sample holds a few counts of this clonotype. Its antigen remains unidentified. The chain is built from TRBV10-3 and TRBJ1-4; no clear D gene. This receptor was obtained from a man aged 30 to 45 who received the YFV17D yellow fever vaccine. The source was PBMCs, collected 15 days after the yellow fever booster vaccination. CDR3 amino acids: CAISGRNEKLFF. In DNA, the CDR3 is TGTGCCATCAGTGGACGGAATGAAAAACTGTTTTTT.